The rows below give T cell receptor beta chains drawn from one sample of a study of human T cells and chemical hapten exposure. Each CDR3 protein gets one entry after TCRdb re-called the 5' RACE reads with MiXCR. The table has about 140,000 distinct CDR3 sequences, over 3.5% seen once; the top ten hold 1.3% to 1.5%. These receptor sequences come from a female donor in good health. Both conserved end residues are part of each CDR3. Each record gives: V gene, J gene, D gene, clone size, CDR3 protein, CDR3 DNA. A D gene is named only where the DNA matches it firmly. Clone size is given for some rows only: seen once, a few or many times, or a class if the clone is expanded.

v_call: TRBV7-2
j_call: TRBJ2-3
d_call: TRBD2
clone_size: many
cdr3_aa: CASSSGLGVADTQYF
cdr3_nt: TGTGCCAGCAGCTCAGGACTAGGAGTCGCAGATACGCAGTATTTT

v_call: TRBV11-2
j_call: TRBJ1-1
d_call: TRBD1
clone_size: few
cdr3_aa: CASSLSGGTRAFF
cdr3_nt: TGTGCCAGCAGCTTATCAGGGGGCACTCGGGCTTTCTTT

v_call: TRBV20-1
j_call: TRBJ2-3
d_call: NA
clone_size: few
cdr3_aa: CSAGTDFWGVRTDTQYF
cdr3_nt: TGCAGTGCTGGCACCGACTTCTGGGGAGTTAGAACAGATACGCAGTATTTT

v_call: TRBV28
j_call: TRBJ2-1
d_call: NA
clone_size: many
cdr3_aa: CASSRTDYNEQFF
cdr3_nt: TGTGCCAGCAGTCGAACAGACTACAATGAGCAGTTCTTC

v_call: TRBV20-1
j_call: TRBJ2-1
d_call: NA
clone_size: NA
cdr3_aa: CSARTAIYNEQFF
cdr3_nt: TGCAGTGCTAGGACAGCTATTTACAATGAGCAGTTCTTC

v_call: TRBV5-4
j_call: TRBJ2-7
d_call: NA
clone_size: few
cdr3_aa: CASSLGTLSPSEQYF
cdr3_nt: TGTGCCAGCAGCTTGGGGACCCTTTCACCTAGCGAGCAGTACTTC

v_call: TRBV6-1
j_call: TRBJ2-1
d_call: NA
clone_size: many
cdr3_aa: CASSDKMSGYNEQFF
cdr3_nt: TGTGCCAGCAGTGATAAGATGTCGGGGTACAATGAGCAGTTCTTC

v_call: TRBV7-2
j_call: TRBJ2-1
d_call: TRBD1
clone_size: many
cdr3_aa: CASRFRRDRVYNEQFF
cdr3_nt: TGTGCCAGCAGATTTCGTCGGGACAGGGTGTACAATGAGCAGTTCTTC

v_call: TRBV29-1
j_call: TRBJ2-1
d_call: NA
clone_size: many
cdr3_aa: CSVEDRTGRGNEQFF
cdr3_nt: TGCAGCGTTGAAGACAGAACAGGGAGGGGCAATGAGCAGTTCTTC

v_call: TRBV18
j_call: TRBJ2-5
d_call: TRBD1
clone_size: many
cdr3_aa: CASSPGQVRETQYF
cdr3_nt: TGTGCCAGCTCACCAGGACAGGTTCGAGAGACCCAGTACTTC

v_call: TRBV7-9
j_call: TRBJ2-2
d_call: TRBD2
clone_size: many
cdr3_aa: CASSPGLAGARNTGELFF
cdr3_nt: TGTGCCAGCAGCCCCGGACTAGCGGGGGCAAGGAACACCGGGGAGCTGTTTTTT

v_call: TRBV18
j_call: TRBJ2-4
d_call: TRBD1
clone_size: many
cdr3_aa: CASSPWGQGQNIQYF
cdr3_nt: TGTGCCAGCTCACCATGGGGACAGGGACAAAACATTCAGTACTTC

v_call: TRBV11-3
j_call: TRBJ2-2
d_call: TRBD2
clone_size: many
cdr3_aa: CASSSDGREDTGELFF
cdr3_nt: TGTGCCAGCAGCTCCGACGGGCGGGAGGACACCGGGGAGCTGTTTTTT

v_call: TRBV5-5
j_call: TRBJ1-2
d_call: NA
clone_size: many
cdr3_aa: CASSGQGPGVGYTF
cdr3_nt: TGTGCCAGCAGCGGGCAGGGGCCGGGCGTTGGCTACACCTTC

v_call: TRBV29-1
j_call: TRBJ1-1
d_call: NA
clone_size: many
cdr3_aa: CSVGSGGNTEAFF
cdr3_nt: TGCAGCGTCGGATCCGGGGGGAACACTGAAGCTTTCTTT

v_call: TRBV7-8
j_call: TRBJ2-3
d_call: NA
clone_size: many
cdr3_aa: CATAPQGRDTQYF
cdr3_nt: TGTGCCACCGCCCCCCAGGGAAGAGATACGCAGTATTTT

v_call: TRBV19
j_call: TRBJ1-5
d_call: TRBD1
clone_size: few
cdr3_aa: CASSRTGSSNQPQHF
cdr3_nt: TGTGCCAGTAGTAGGACAGGGTCTAGCAATCAGCCCCAGCATTTT

v_call: TRBV6-6
j_call: TRBJ2-3
d_call: TRBD2
clone_size: NA
cdr3_aa: CASGKGTSGLRATDTQYF
cdr3_nt: TGTGCCAGTGGGAAAGGGACTAGCGGGTTGCGGGCGACAGATACGCAGTATTTT

v_call: TRBV7-8
j_call: TRBJ2-7
d_call: NA
clone_size: many
cdr3_aa: CASSPSPSAHSYEQYF
cdr3_nt: TGTGCCAGCAGCCCGTCCCCTAGCGCCCACTCCTACGAGCAGTACTTC

v_call: TRBV5-1
j_call: TRBJ2-3
d_call: TRBD1
clone_size: many
cdr3_aa: CASSQGQRSDTQYF
cdr3_nt: TGCGCCAGCAGCCAGGGACAGAGGTCAGATACGCAGTATTTT

v_call: TRBV7-2
j_call: TRBJ2-7
d_call: NA
clone_size: few
cdr3_aa: CASGPGRGAAYEQYF
cdr3_nt: TGTGCCAGCGGGCCTGGCCGGGGGGCTGCCTACGAGCAGTACTTC

v_call: TRBV13
j_call: TRBJ2-7
d_call: TRBD1
clone_size: many
cdr3_aa: CASSAPGGHEQYF
cdr3_nt: TGTGCCAGCAGCGCCCCAGGGGGCCACGAGCAGTACTTC

v_call: TRBV6-2/TRBV6-3
j_call: TRBJ2-2
d_call: NA
clone_size: NA
cdr3_aa: CASSYVRTANTGELFF
cdr3_nt: TGTGCCAGCAGTTACGTAAGGACAGCAAACACCGGGGAGCTGTTTTTT

v_call: TRBV6-1
j_call: TRBJ2-7
d_call: TRBD1
clone_size: many
cdr3_aa: CASRGTDPRYEQYF
cdr3_nt: TGTGCCAGCAGGGGGACAGACCCCCGGTACGAGCAGTACTTC

v_call: TRBV29-1
j_call: TRBJ2-1
d_call: TRBD2
clone_size: NA
cdr3_aa: CSVGGLADRGEQFF
cdr3_nt: TGCAGCGTGGGGGGACTAGCGGACCGCGGAGAGCAGTTCTTC

v_call: TRBV27
j_call: TRBJ1-3
d_call: TRBD1
clone_size: many
cdr3_aa: CASSVNRDRKSSGNTIYF
cdr3_nt: TGTGCCAGCAGTGTAAACCGGGACAGAAAATCCTCTGGAAACACCATATATTTT

v_call: TRBV6-1
j_call: TRBJ2-7
d_call: NA
clone_size: many
cdr3_aa: CQTWDTTYEQYF
cdr3_nt: TGCCAGACCTGGGACACCACCTACGAGCAGTACTTC

v_call: TRBV10-3
j_call: TRBJ2-1
d_call: NA
clone_size: many
cdr3_aa: CAISESLRTSSYNEQFF
cdr3_nt: TGTGCCATCAGTGAGTCCTTACGGACGAGCTCCTACAATGAGCAGTTCTTC

v_call: TRBV5-6
j_call: TRBJ2-7
d_call: NA
clone_size: NA
cdr3_aa: CASSLGVIYEQYF
cdr3_nt: TGTGCCAGCAGCTTGGGGGTTATCTACGAGCAGTACTTC

v_call: TRBV6-6
j_call: TRBJ2-1
d_call: TRBD1
clone_size: many
cdr3_aa: CASSTLPDRGSEQFF
cdr3_nt: TGTGCCAGCAGTACACTCCCGGACAGGGGTAGTGAGCAGTTCTTC

v_call: TRBV6-5
j_call: TRBJ1-1
d_call: NA
clone_size: many
cdr3_aa: CASSYVVNTEAFF
cdr3_nt: TGTGCCAGCAGTTACGTGGTGAACACTGAAGCTTTCTTT

v_call: TRBV3-1
j_call: TRBJ1-6
d_call: TRBD1
clone_size: many
cdr3_aa: CASSRTGFLSPLHF
cdr3_nt: TGTGCCAGCAGCCGGACAGGGTTTTTGTCACCCCTCCACTTT

v_call: TRBV5-4
j_call: TRBJ1-6
d_call: NA
clone_size: many
cdr3_aa: CASSFVEGNSPLHF
cdr3_nt: TGTGCCAGCAGCTTCGTGGAAGGAAATTCACCCCTCCACTTT